What follows describes a single TCR beta chain. What it binds is not known. An end of the junction does not agree with germline; a read error may underlie this. The data were taken from a study of tumor-infiltrating lymphocytes in primary liver carcinoma. About the research overall: Men as well as women, aged 30 to 69 years, made up the patients.

Total RNA (roughly 530 ng) served as template for TCR beta cDNA synthesis primed by a constant-region primer. Three nested multiplex PCR rounds of slightly modified ARM-PCR generated TCR beta libraries. The first two PCR rounds used TRBV1-TRBV30 primers with a Cbeta primer, 9 to 10 cycles each. TCRdb reanalysed the multiplex PCR reads using MiXCR and keeps one entry per CDR3 protein. The sample has around 29,000 distinct CDR3 sequences; around 70% are singletons. Study observations and caveats: The 250 largest clones made up significantly more of tumor than blood repertoires (p = 0.039). The study found only about 7-25% of top clones in all five tumor regions.

Co-extracted RNA and DNA came from about 19-30 mg of unsorted bulk tissue. The CDR3 covers 17 residues. Germline V gives CDR1 SGHNT, CDR2 YENEEA. This chain uses TRBV11-3 with TRBJ2-1, with no clear D. The sequence was obtained from a woman in her thirties with primary liver carcinoma and hepatitis B virus infection. Material: liver tumor tissue from sampling region 3. Stated subset: tumor region T3, left-lateral pole. This CDR3 is CASGLDLGLGVYNEQFF. For the CDR3, the DNA is TGTGCCAGCGGCTTAGATCTCGGCCTAGGTGTTTATAATGAGCAGTTCTTC.